This record looks at one T cell receptor beta chain sequence and its context. Its antigen is unidentified. This CDR3 spans 15 amino acids. Per germline, CDR1 SGHRS and CDR2 YFSETQ. V was pared by 3 bases and J by 5 bases, with 9 bases of the junction left unmatched. The data are from a study of shared clonotypes between healthy human individuals. For the study at large: A couple of women and a few men aged 18 to 49 made up the donors. Findings and caveats of the study: Of the naive CD4 clonotypes, about 5% were shared across four donors. Lower generation probabilities were found for non-shared clonotypes than for those shared by all four donors.

Genomic DNA of every subset was divided equally among multiple immunoSEQ plates. Method: immunoSEQ multiplex PCR; TCRdb's copy keeps in-frame clones and lacks some. The repertoire has about 2.4 million clones, under 95% of them found once; the top ten carry 0.36%. The V call is TRBV5-1, the J call TRBJ2-5; TRBD1 matches 8 bases. Specimen: naive CD4+ T cells from PBMCs. The sample's subset: CD45RA+ positively selected. This TCR came from a man aged 18 to 30 in good health. Some clones in this sample may be carry-over from other donors' samples. CDR3 nucleotide sequence: TGCGCCAGCAGCTGGGGTGACAGGGGCGGGGAGACCCAGTACTTC. Amino acid sequence: CASSWGDRGGETQYF.